What follows describes a single T cell receptor (beta chain). This clone came up once. Its antigen is unknown. Nothing much larger sits one base from this clone, and base qualities are not available. The library came from the immunoSEQ multiplex PCR assay. For the multiplex PCR, a mixture combining 60 forward primers for TCR Vbeta segments and 13 reverse primers for TCR Jbeta segments was used. A multiplex PCR assay on genomic DNA amplified the CDR3 region of rearranged TCR beta genes. On the Illumina HiSeq System, the amplified TCR beta libraries were sequenced as 87-base-pair reads. In the source study's methods: A later analysis counted tens of millions of unique TCR beta chains across the 666 repertoires, and roughly 11 million of these chains were shared by at least two donors. A nearest-neighbor algorithm error-corrected the raw reads and collapsed the reads into unique sequences, merging closely related sequences to remove PCR and sequencing errors. V, D and J gene segments were assigned by aligning CDR3 sequences to IMGT reference sequences. For a sequence to be retained, a match of at least six nucleotides to both a V gene segment and a J gene segment was required. A rearrangement was called productive if the CDR3 had no stop codons and remained in frame with V and J, and every other rearrangement was called non-productive. Following IMGT convention, CDR3 was defined as the stretch from the second conserved V-encoded cysteine to the conserved J-encoded phenylalanine. Sequences without an unambiguous match to a single V gene segment were excluded from the earlier analysis of about 600 of the donors. In an earlier analysis of 450 to 750 of the donors, a V segment was called functional when productive rearrangements were above 56.7%, and segregating when the standard deviation between donors exceeded 5%. A statistical classification framework was built to diagnose cytomegalovirus status from the catalog of TCR beta chain sequences. A later analysis assigned V and J genes by comparing TCR nucleotide sequences with IMGT/GENE-DB human TR gene sequences. In a later analysis, CDR3 sequences and most-parsimonious VDJ recombination scenarios were assigned using the TCRdist pipeline. In a later analysis, each TCR beta chain was defined by its CDR3 amino acid sequence together with its V-gene family, and reads without a unique V-gene family were excluded. In a later analysis, approximately 590 highly shared, low-generation-probability nucleotide sequences were removed to address suspected cross-contamination and a sequencing artifact. In a later analysis, a clonal expansion index for each public chain was calculated from normalized within-repertoire ranks of inferred template counts. In a later analysis, generation probabilities were computed with a VDJ recombination model fitted to out-of-frame rearrangements, and the resulting probabilities were checked against IGoR. In a later analysis, hypergeometric tests were used to score TCR-TCR, TCR-HLA and TCR-CMV co-occurrence, with a repertoire-size bias correction applied to TCR pairs. A later analysis estimated false discovery rates by permuting HLA or CMV assignments 20 times. In a later analysis, co-occurring TCRs were grouped using DBSCAN, with TCRdist sequence similarity added in when clustering inside HLA-allele-positive subsets. Repertoires with fewer than 30,000 or more than 120,000 public chains were left out of co-occurrence clustering, as were five repertoires with anomalous nucleotide sharing. What TCRdb holds here is the immuneACCESS table cut down to in-frame rearrangements. Part of the clones is not present; checked against another copy, under half of the missing clones reflect an unresolved V gene, and the others are unexplained. V and J calls and clone size are given by that table; D and trimming were obtained from the DNA. This sample lists fewer than 150,000 clones; about 80% were detected once. The ten biggest clones cover roughly 2.3% of the sample.

The data are from a study of cytomegalovirus exposure and HLA in healthy donors (dated by TCRdb to 2015 to 2018). About the study as a whole: In an earlier analysis of under 750 of the donors, approximately 260 Gb of sequence data and 120 million or so unique TCR beta sequences from about 179 million T cells were reported. Roughly 300 gigabases of sequencing data and around 87 million unique TCR sequences were included in an early release covering over 600 HLA-typed donors. Of the roughly 430 genotyped donors, roughly 80% fell in the genetic ancestry cluster associated with self-reported Caucasian donors. The study aimed to test whether cataloging public T cell receptors could reveal signatures of past pathogen exposure. The study profiled the T cell repertoires of about 640 subjects by immunosequencing and related them to cytomegalovirus serostatus. Along with the approximately 650-subject first cohort, a separate validation cohort of over a hundred different subjects was used. To predict cytomegalovirus infection status, the study brought together high-throughput TCR immunosequencing, statistical association of individual TCRs with disease status, and machine learning. To study patterns of TCR occurrence, a later analysis re-analyzed previously published TCR beta repertoires from 550 to 800 donors and added high-resolution HLA genotyping. Rather than using new phenotypic data, the later analysis identified candidate immune exposures from TCR beta sequences and from how often those sequences occurred across donors. To decide whether each TCR beta V gene segment behaved as functional or pseudogenic, an earlier analysis of over 500 of the donors relied on high-throughput TCR beta sequencing. Donor age, sex, ethnicity and CMV serostatus were compiled together with the repertoire data. A later genetic analysis took genome-wide SNP genotypes for about 65% of the 666 donors and used that subset as a discovery cohort. All discovery cohort repertoires had been generated using a single sequencing platform. HLA typing included class I and class II loci at four-digit resolution. The number of typed donors differed by locus: roughly 620-640 for A, B, C, DRB1 and DQB1; 500 to 550 for DQA1; 600 to 610 for DPA1; and approximately 450 for DPB1. Roughly five DR-DQ haplotypes were treated as single units for association and clustering because of strong linkage in the cohort. Among 300 to 500 genotyped donors of the cohort, an average of roughly 230,000 unique TCR beta nucleotide sequences was sequenced per donor, of which about 19% were non-productive.

Results the study describes overall, beyond this receptor: Because HLA typing was missing for some donors at each locus, association tests included only the typed subset. According to a later analysis, TCR association rates differed among HLA loci, with DRB1 alleles showing the most associated TCRs and HLA-C alleles showing the fewest. A group of highly shared sequence variants was considered likely to be a technical artifact of the sequencing pipeline. In a later analysis, most CMV-associated TCR beta chains were found to appear HLA-restricted, with HLA associations seemingly driven largely by CMV exposure. In an earlier analysis of fewer than 750 of the donors, most TCR beta V segments were observed in productive rearrangements about 87% or about 30% of the time, broadly matching IMGT annotations. At a false discovery rate of 0.05, a later analysis linked 16,951 TCR beta sequences to specific HLA alleles. Roughly uniform sequencing depth across donors was assumed in presence/absence analyses, although this assumption may not hold. Compared with equally common non-associated chains, HLA-associated TCR beta chains in a later analysis were more clonally expanded and had lower generation probabilities. Some IMGT-functional V segments, including TRBV6-2 and TRBV6-3, could not be distinguished by the 87-base-pair reads and were therefore excluded. A further reported finding was that TCR beta sequences accurately predicted the HLA-A and HLA-B alleles for most subjects in the first cohort. In a later genetic analysis, fewer N-insertions in productive TCRs were reported among donors in an Asian-associated ancestry cluster than the approximately 670-donor mean. While some public TCRs were present in many individuals, most TCR sequences turned up only very rarely across donors. The cohort was sequenced for TCR beta chains only, and without alpha or paired-chain data the features that could be detected were limited. Linkage disequilibrium might explain the correlated functional status among segregating V segments, but an unknown experimental factor could not be ruled out. Three of the identified cytomegalovirus-associated TCR beta chains were confirmed in vitro to be specific for cytomegalovirus antigens. When HLA alleles, especially DR and DQ, strongly co-occurred, attributing TCR associations to individual alleles was difficult. The authors suggested that the approach could potentially be extended to other disease states and immunological phenotypes. A later genetic analysis associated a missense DCLRE1C variant with V-gene and J-gene trimming of TCR beta chains, and an independent cohort replicated the association. The classifier was reported to diagnose cytomegalovirus status with high specificity and sensitivity in both the original and validation cohorts. The earlier analysis of approximately 590 of the donors excluded roughly 17 rarely observed V segments, including chromosome 9 orphons, because counts were too low. The study listed 150 to 200 TCR beta chains as associated with cytomegalovirus. For the cohort, immune exposure information was limited to CMV serostatus. In a later analysis, several top co-occurrence clusters were reported to appear linked to parvovirus B19, influenza, CMV and Epstein-Barr virus.

The cohort comprised 666 healthy bone marrow donors. All cohort members were sampled while nominally healthy, although unrecorded immune exposures were likely present. The donor tested CMV seronegative and was one of the 352 seronegative cohort members. Every donor gave a peripheral blood sample, and the peripheral blood mononuclear cells from that sample were used for TCR beta sequencing. The Qiagen DNeasy Blood Extraction Kit was used to extract genomic DNA from the blood cell samples. Here V drops 9 bases and J drops 8 bases, and the junction holds 11 bases not matched to any gene. The CDR3, cysteine through phenylalanine, is 15 amino acids long. The only DNA kept is the CDR3, 45 bases in frame from the first base. The germline V gene specifies SGHTA as CDR1 and FQGNSA as CDR2.

Sequenced material: PBMCs. The TCR sequence derives from a young man in good health and CMV-seronegative. Recombination connected TRBV7-2 to TRBJ2-1; 12 central bases correspond to TRBD2. The DNA sequence is as follows: TGTGCCAGTCACCTAGCGGGAGGGATGGCAGATGAGCAGTTCTTC. Its protein is CASHLAGGMADEQFF. With the portions outside the CDR3 filled from the reference TRBV7-2 and TRBJ2-1 genes, the complete variable region becomes GAGVSQSPSNKVTEKGKDVELRCDPISGHTALYWYRQSLGQGLEFLIYFQGNSAPDKSGLPSDRFSAERTGGSVSTLTIQRTQQEDSAVYLCASHLAGGMADEQFFGPGTRLTVL.